The 8 T cell receptor beta chains presented below share a single source sample, sequenced in a study of read filtering for tumor transcriptome and immune sequencing. From 300 to 400 ng of RNA, a library with molecular barcoded alpha/delta and beta/gamma adaptors was made. MiXCR was run by TCRdb on the reads, yielding one entry per CDR3 protein. The profile shows more than 55,000 distinct CDR3 sequences, approximately 19% of them singletons. The sample comprised a population of CD138-negative cells sorted from bone marrow. The source of these receptors is a donor over 35 with multiple myeloma.

This clonotype was picked up many times. The chain couples TRBV7-8 to TRBJ2-2; 9 bases fit TRBD2. V lost 5 bases and J lost 3; bases outside the gene matches: 16. The CDR3 covers 19 residues. CDR1 and CDR2 from the germline V gene are SGHVS and FQNEAQ. The CDR3 loop is CASSAYVQLAGVDTGELFF. The CDR3 DNA reads TGTGCCAGCAGCGCATACGTACAATTAGCGGGAGTTGACACCGGGGAGCTGTTTTTT.

This chain joins TRBV9 and TRBJ2-1; TRBD2 agrees at 8 bases. The germline gives CDR1 SGDLS, CDR2 YYNGEE. J lost 7 bases, V lost 1 base, and 7 bases had no gene match. This CDR3 contains 15 residues. The CDR3 sequence is CASSVNQLAVNEQFF. The CDR3 nucleotides read TGTGCCAGCAGCGTAAATCAACTAGCGGTTAATGAGCAGTTCTTC.

This clonotype was detected only once. Sequence at one end of the junction differs from germline and may be a read error. The CDR3 DNA follows: TGTGCCTGCAGTTTGTTGGGGACAGAGCAGGAGCATTTT. As protein: CACSLLGTEQEHF. This chain links TRBV12-3 or TRBV12-4 with TRBJ1-5; 7 bases line up with TRBD1. This CDR3 has 13 residues.

This clonotype was observed at least ten times. V gene TRBV20-1 combines with J gene TRBJ2-2; 8 bases fit TRBD1. Germline V gene sequence: CDR1 DFQATT, CDR2 SNEGSKA (reference sequence). V was pared by 5 bases and J by 4 bases, with 12 bases of the junction left unmatched. This CDR3 spans 16 amino acids. The CDR3 sequence is CSAPRVRGRGTGELFF. The CDR3, as DNA: TGCAGTGCTCCACGGGTCAGGGGGCGAGGCACCGGGGAGCTGTTTTTT.

This clonotype appeared many times. The rearrangement uses TRBV3-1 and TRBJ2-3; no firm D call. V was pared by 1 base and J by 0 bases, with 5 bases between. Germline V gene sequence: CDR1 LGHDT, CDR2 YNNKEL (reference sequence). The CDR3 loop spans 14 amino acids. The CDR3 here is CASSQVQSTDTQYF. The CDR3 DNA follows: TGTGCCAGCAGCCAAGTTCAAAGCACAGATACGCAGTATTTT.

Only one count was recorded for this clonotype. A much larger clonotype is one base distant, so this may be a read error. The rearrangement links TRBV2 to TRBJ2-2; 10 bases match TRBD2. CDR1 and CDR2 (germline): SNHLY, FYNNEI. The CDR3 is 16 residues long. CDR3 sequence (DNA): TGTGCCTGCAGTGAAAAGCTAGCGGGAGCCGCCGGGGAGCTGTTTTTT. This gives the protein CACSEKLAGAAGELFF.

This clonotype was counted at least ten times. V is TRBV5-4 and J is TRBJ1-1; D might be TRBD1 (5 bases). Germline lookup yields CDR1 SGHNT and CDR2 YYREEE (reference sequence). CDR3 length: 14 residues. The germline V and J ends were trimmed by 4 bases and 4 bases, with 14 bases remaining between them. The CDR3 here is CASSAPGTPTEAFF. DNA of the CDR3: TGTGCCAGCAGCGCTCCCGGGACCCCCACTGAAGCTTTCTTT. The full variable domain, rest sourced from reference TRBV5-4 and TRBJ1-1, is ETGVTQSPTHLIKTRGQQVTLRCSSQSGHNTVSWYQQALGQGPQFIFQYYREEENGRGNFPPRFSGLQFPNYSSELNVNALELDDSALYLCASSAPGTPTEAFFGQGTRLTVV.

This clonotype was found many times. This chain connects TRBV19 to TRBJ2-5, with TRBD1 identical over 12 bases. Germline assignment: CDR1 LNHDA and CDR2 SQIVND (reference sequence). The V segment lost 4 bases and the J segment 4 bases; nucleotides outside the gene matches: 7. The CDR3 sequence is 16 residues long. The CDR3 bases are TGTGCCAGTAGTACCTCCGGGACAGGGGGCCGAGAGACCCAGTACTTC. Its protein product is CASSTSGTGGRETQYF.